This passage covers 18 T cell receptor beta chains from one sample sequenced in a study of shared clonotypes between healthy human individuals. Clones were read by immunoSEQ multiplex PCR, and TCRdb kept only the in-frame ones, dropping some. The repertoire holds a few million clones, with 90% to 95% as singletons. The source material was naive CD4+ T cells from PBMCs. The sample's subset: CD45RA+ positively selected. The receptor source for this set is a man aged 18 to 29 in good health. Some clones in this sample may be carry-over from other donors' samples.

V usage is TRBV9 and J usage is TRBJ2-4, with a weak D call TRBD2 (6 bases). V was cut by 3 bases and J by 9 bases, with 10 bases left in between. Germline CDR1 and CDR2: SGDLS and YYNGEE. This CDR3 region has 12 residues. CDR3 loop: CASSALGGIQYF. CDR3 in DNA: TGTGCCAGCAGCGCGCTCGGGGGCATTCAGTACTTC.

The chain recombines TRBV6-5 with TRBJ2-5, with TRBD2 identical over 10 bases. Germline V gives CDR1 MNHEY, CDR2 SVGAGI. The length of the CDR3 is 14 residues. V lost 3 bases, J lost 5 bases, and 3 bases stayed unmatched. The CDR3 DNA reads TGTGCCAGCAGTTATCTAGCGGGAGATGAGACCCAGTACTTC. Translation gives CASSYLAGDETQYF.

CDR3 bases: TGTGCCAGCGGCCTTTTGACCCGCGGCGAGCAGTTCTTC. Its protein is CASGLLTRGEQFF. V is TRBV27 and J is TRBJ2-1; D not resolved. Germline values: CDR1 MNHEY, CDR2 SMNVEV (reference sequence). The CDR3 consists of 13 residues. The V end was cut by 8 bases, the J end by 10 bases, with 18 bases between.

The genes are TRBV2 and TRBJ2-1, with 8 bases identical to TRBD2. Germline V CDR1 and CDR2: SNHLY, FYNNEI. The CDR3 has 16 amino acids. V shed 6 bases and J 3 bases; nucleotides not matched to a gene: 10. Here the CDR3 reads CASSARLASFYNEQFF. In nucleotides, the CDR3 is TGTGCCAGCAGCGCCCGACTAGCGAGTTTCTACAATGAGCAGTTCTTC. Using reference TRBV2 and TRBJ2-1 for the parts outside the CDR3, the full variable domain is EPEVTQTPSHQVTQMGQEVILRCVPISNHLYFYWYRQILGQKVEFLVSFYNNEISEKSEIFDDQFSVERPDGSNFTLKIRSTKLEDSAMYFCASSARLASFYNEQFFGPGTRLTVL.

This sequence joins TRBV5-4 and TRBJ1-5, with D possibly matching TRBD1 (6 bases). CDR1 SGHNT and CDR2 YYREEE come from the germline V gene (reference sequence). The germline V and J ends were trimmed by 1 base and 5 bases, with 10 bases remaining between them. This CDR3 is built from 14 residues. CDR3 sequence: CASSLLPGDQPQHF. The CDR3 DNA is TGTGCCAGCAGCTTGCTTCCAGGGGATCAGCCCCAGCATTTT.

This clone was picked up one time. CDR3 loop: CASSPIPGTSGSYEQYF. CDR3 in DNA: TGTGCCAGCAGCCCCATCCCCGGGACTAGCGGCTCCTACGAGCAGTACTTC. The chain carries TRBV5-6 and TRBJ2-7, with 11 bases matching TRBD2. The junction had 9 bases not matched to a gene; V was cut back by 4 bases and J by 0 bases. Germline values: CDR1 SGHDT, CDR2 YYEEEE. The CDR3 consists of 17 residues.

This clone was recorded once. The chain joins TRBV7-8 to TRBJ1-5, with D uncertain. Germline values: CDR1 SGHVS, CDR2 FQNEAQ. CDR3 length: 16 amino acids. Trimming pared 1 base from V and 6 bases from J, leaving 16 bases between. The CDR3 DNA reads as TGTGCCAGCAGCTTAGTAGCGGTGGAGCGAAGTCAGCCCCAGCATTTT. Translating it yields CASSLVAVERSQPQHF.

V gene TRBV10-1 combines with J gene TRBJ2-1; 7 positions match TRBD1. V trimming: 0 bases; J trimming: 2 bases; junction bases outside the gene matches: 4. The CDR3 runs 16 residues. The germline V gene has CDR1 WNHNN and CDR2 SYGVQD (reference sequence). The CDR3 DNA is TGCGCCAGCAGTGAGTCTAAGGGGGCGGCCTACAATGAGCAGTTCTTC. Residues: CASSESKGAAYNEQFF.

This chain joins TRBV11-2 and TRBJ1-5; D call uncertain. The germline V and J ends were trimmed by 5 bases and 6 bases, with 14 bases remaining between them. CDR3 size: 14 residues. Germline V gene sequence: CDR1 SGHAT, CDR2 FQNNGV. The CDR3 DNA follows: TGTGCCAGCAGCGTAACCTCGGACGGTCAGCCCCAGCATTTT. Residues: CASSVTSDGQPQHF.

The rearrangement links TRBV7-9 to TRBJ2-5, with 8 bases lining up with TRBD2. Germline-derived CDR1 and CDR2 are SEHNR and FQNEAQ (reference sequence). This CDR3 region has 18 residues. Trimming cost V 0 bases and J 2 bases; bases outside gene matches: 11. The CDR3 DNA follows: TGTGCCAGCAGCTTAGCTCCCCTAGCGGGTAGTAGGCAAGAGACCCAGTACTTC. Protein: CASSLAPLAGSRQETQYF.

This sequence joins TRBV5-1 and TRBJ2-2, with 7 positions matching TRBD2. J was trimmed by 5 bases and V by 1 base; bases with no gene match: 5. The CDR3 is 15 amino acids. Germline CDR1 SGHRS, CDR2 YFSETQ. The CDR3 DNA reads TGCGCCAGCAGCTTGATCAGCGGGACTACCGGGGAGCTGTTTTTT. Translated: CASSLISGTTGELFF. Supplemented by reference TRBV5-1 and TRBJ2-2, the full variable domain reads KAGVTQTPRYLIKTRGQQVTLSCSPISGHRSVSWYQQTPGQGLQFLFEYFSETQRNKGNFPGRFSGRQFSNSRSEMNVSTLELGDSALYLCASSLISGTTGELFFGEGSRLTVL.

The chain carries TRBV10-1 and TRBJ1-2; 8 nucleotides line up with TRBD1. CDR1 is WNHNN, CDR2 SYGVQD, per germline (reference sequence). CDR3 size: 16 residues. After removal of 8 bases from V and 5 bases from J, the junction contained 16 bases not matched to a gene. Here the CDR3 DNA reads TGCGCCAGCTCATCATCCGGGACAGGAACCCCGTATGGCTACACCTTC. This sequence encodes CASSSSGTGTPYGYTF.

This chain connects TRBV9 to TRBJ1-1; tentatively, D is TRBD1 (5 bases). This CDR3 region has 15 residues. The V gene lost 2 bases and the J gene lost 0 bases, with 11 bases spanning the gap. In germline, CDR1 is SGDLS, CDR2 YYNGEE. In DNA form, the CDR3 reads TGTGCCAGCAGCGTTAGAGACAGCATGAACACTGAAGCTTTCTTT. Protein product: CASSVRDSMNTEAFF.

The genes are TRBV28 and TRBJ1-4; D not certain. The CDR3 consists of 15 residues. V lost 6 bases, J lost 7 bases, and 18 bases lay in between. CDR1 and CDR2 (germline): MDHEN, SYDVKM. As DNA, the CDR3 is TGTGCCAGCAGCCAACCGCAGTCTCGGACTGAAAAACTGTTTTTT. Translation: CASSQPQSRTEKLFF. Full variable domain (remainder filled in from reference TRBV28 and TRBJ1-4): DVKVTQSSRYLVKRTGEKVFLECVQDMDHENMFWYRQDPGLGLRLIYFSYDVKMKEKGDIPEGYSVSREKKERFSLILESASTNQTSMYLCASSQPQSRTEKLFFGSGTQLSVL.

Comments on this clone: Within the sample, other DNA sequences also encode this same CDR3. This CDR3 reads CASSLSWDQPQHF. The DNA for the CDR3 is TGTGCCAGCAGCTTAAGTTGGGACCAGCCCCAGCATTTT. The V call is TRBV7-2, the J call TRBJ1-5; tentative D call: TRBD1 (5 bases). The V gene's germline CDR1 is SGHTA and CDR2 FQGNSA. This CDR3 is 13 amino acids long. Trimming took 2 bases from V and 7 from J, leaving 9 bases between them.

The CDR3 DNA reads as TGTGCCTGGAGAGGGTTGTCCGGGCCGTTGGGGGGCTACACCTTC. Protein product: CAWRGLSGPLGGYTF. V is TRBV30 and J is TRBJ1-2; D is unclear. CDR3 length equals 15 residues. V was pared by 3 bases and J by 8 bases, with 22 bases between. Germline assignment: CDR1 GTSNPN and CDR2 SVGIG (reference sequence).

The chain uses TRBV7-9 and TRBJ2-3; D remains unclear. There are 14 residues in the CDR3. V shed 5 bases and J shed 2 bases, with 11 bases lying between them. Germline V lookup: CDR1 SEHNR, CDR2 FQNEAQ (reference sequence). The CDR3 loop reads CASSLDHDTDTQYF. The CDR3 bases are TGTGCCAGCAGCCTGGACCACGACACAGATACGCAGTATTTT.

The chain recombines TRBV4-1 with TRBJ2-1, with TRBD1 matching over 7 bases. Germline V lookup: CDR1 MGHRA, CDR2 YSYEKL. The CDR3 runs to 17 residues. V was pared by 1 base and J by 7 bases, with 13 bases of the junction left unmatched. The CDR3: CASSQGSARDRENEQFF. CDR3 nucleotide sequence: TGCGCCAGCAGCCAAGGGTCCGCGCGAGACAGGGAAAATGAGCAGTTCTTC.